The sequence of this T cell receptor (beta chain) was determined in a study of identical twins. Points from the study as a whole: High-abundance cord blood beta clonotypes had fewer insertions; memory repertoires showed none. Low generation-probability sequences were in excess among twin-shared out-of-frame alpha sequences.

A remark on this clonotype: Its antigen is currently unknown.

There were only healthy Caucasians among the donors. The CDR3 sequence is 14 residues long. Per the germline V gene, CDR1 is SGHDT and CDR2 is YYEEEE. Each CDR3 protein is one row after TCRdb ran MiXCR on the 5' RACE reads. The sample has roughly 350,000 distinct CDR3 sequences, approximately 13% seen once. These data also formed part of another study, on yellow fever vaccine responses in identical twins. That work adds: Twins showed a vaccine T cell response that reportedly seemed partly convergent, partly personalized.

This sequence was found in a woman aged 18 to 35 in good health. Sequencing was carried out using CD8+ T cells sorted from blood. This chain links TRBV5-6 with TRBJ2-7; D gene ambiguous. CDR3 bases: TGTGCCAGCAGCTTGGGACGTCAGGCCTACAAGCAGTACGTC. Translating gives CASSLGRQAYKQYV.